The rows below give T cell receptor beta chains drawn from one sample of a study of cytomegalovirus exposure and HLA in healthy donors. Clones were sequenced by immunoSEQ multiplex PCR, and TCRdb holds only the in-frame ones, with some missing. The table lists around 44,000 clones. Material: PBMCs. These receptors all come from a male donor in good health and CMV-seropositive. Each CDR3 is given with its conserved first and last residue. D genes are given only for firm matches.

cdr3_aa	cdr3_nt	j_call	v_call	d_call	cdr3_length
CASSPPFGTGPLGNTEAFF	TGTGCCAGCAGCCCCCCCTTCGGGACAGGACCTTTGGGGAACACTGAAGCTTTCTTT	TRBJ1-1	TRBV13	TRBD1	19
CASNYGTGSLGGYGYTF	TGTGCCAGCAACTATGGGACAGGATCCCTTGGTGGCTATGGCTACACCTTC	TRBJ1-2	TRBV6-4	TRBD1	17
CASSQGSLAGTAEQYF	TGCGCCAGCAGCCAAGGGTCACTAGCGGGGACCGCCGAGCAGTACTTC	TRBJ2-7	TRBV4-1	TRBD2	16
CASSYYPSGIPYEQYF	TGTGCCAGCAGTTACTACCCTAGCGGGATCCCCTACGAGCAGTACTTC	TRBJ2-7	TRBV6-6	TRBD2	16
CASSPSGGGSYYNEQFF	TGCGCCAGCAGCCCCTCGGGCGGGGGTTCATATTACAATGAGCAGTTCTTC	TRBJ2-1	TRBV5-1	TRBD2	17
CASSLGQGGTWTEAFF	TGTGCCAGCAGCCTTGGACAGGGAGGTACCTGGACTGAAGCTTTCTTT	TRBJ1-1	TRBV5-8	TRBD1	16
CASSDRATPGELFF	TGTGCCAGCAGTGACAGGGCTACACCCGGGGAGCTGTTTTTT	TRBJ2-2	TRBV11-2	TRBD1	14
CASSLNRGQSSGYTF	TGTGCCAGCAGTCTTAACAGGGGGCAGTCTTCTGGCTACACCTTC	TRBJ1-2	TRBV6-5	TRBD1	15
CASSPVQIPFQETQYF	TGCGCCAGCAGCCCTGTACAGATCCCGTTTCAAGAGACCCAGTACTTC	TRBJ2-5	TRBV10-1	NA	16
CATSTLRGGKQPQHF	TGTGCCACCAGCACCCTAAGGGGGGGGAAGCAGCCCCAGCATTTT	TRBJ1-5	TRBV15	NA	15
CASSVGGASYEQYF	TGTGCCAGCAGTGTCGGGGGGGCGTCCTACGAGCAGTACTTC	TRBJ2-7	TRBV6-6	TRBD2	14
CASSPLREAMNTEAFF	TGTGCCAGCAGTCCACTTCGGGAGGCCATGAACACTGAAGCTTTCTTT	TRBJ1-1	TRBV28	NA	16
CASSHLSSGGTEAFF	TGCGCCAGCAGCCATCTTAGTAGCGGGGGCACTGAAGCTTTCTTT	TRBJ1-1	TRBV4-1	NA	15
CSALLKYEQYF	TGCAGTGCTCTCCTAAAGTACGAGCAGTACTTC	TRBJ2-7	TRBV20-1	NA	11
CASSVVRSGGPTDTQYF	TGTGCCAGCAGCGTAGTACGTAGCGGGGGGCCGACAGATACGCAGTATTTT	TRBJ2-3	TRBV9	TRBD2	17
CASSSGLASYEQYF	TGTGCCAGCAGCTCGGGACTAGCGTCCTACGAGCAGTACTTC	TRBJ2-7	TRBV9	TRBD2	14
CASSGRGATNEKLFF	TGTGCCAGCAGCGGCCGGGGGGCAACTAATGAAAAACTGTTTTTT	TRBJ1-4	TRBV14	NA	15
CASSFLRGQETQYF	TGTGCCAGCAGCTTTCTTAGAGGCCAAGAGACCCAGTACTTC	TRBJ2-5	TRBV7-9	NA	14
CASSPETGRRDEQYF	TGTGCCAGCAGTCCCGAGACAGGGCGTAGGGACGAGCAGTACTTC	TRBJ2-7	TRBV6-5	TRBD1	15
CASSIAGYSNQPQHF	TGCGCCAGCAGCATAGCGGGGTATAGCAATCAGCCCCAGCATTTT	TRBJ1-5	TRBV5-1	NA	15
CASSGGTSSADTQYF	TGTGCCAGCAGTGGAGGGACTAGCAGCGCAGATACGCAGTATTTT	TRBJ2-3	TRBV6-6	TRBD2	15
CASSPGLMGEQYF	TGTGCCAGCAGCCCGGGACTCATGGGCGAGCAGTACTTC	TRBJ2-7	TRBV7-9	NA	13
CASSLAGQGLNNYGYTF	TGTGCCAGCAGCTTAGCGGGACAGGGACTTAATAACTATGGCTACACCTTC	TRBJ1-2	TRBV7-9	TRBD1	17
CAWSTGTGRAEAFF	TGTGCCTGGAGCACCGGGACAGGGAGGGCTGAAGCTTTCTTT	TRBJ1-1	TRBV30	TRBD1	14
CASSGYFGGASYEQYF	TGTGCCAGTAGTGGGTACTTTGGGGGGGCCTCCTACGAGCAGTACTTC	TRBJ2-7	TRBV19	NA	16
CASSPGGRSYNEQFF	TGCGCCAGCAGCCCTGGAGGGCGATCCTACAATGAGCAGTTCTTC	TRBJ2-1	TRBV4-1	NA	15
CASSLSGVYEAFF	TGTGCCAGCAGTTTATCAGGGGTGTATGAAGCTTTCTTT	TRBJ1-1	TRBV27	NA	13
CASSRQGGGAGSEQYF	TGCGCCAGCAGCCGACAAGGGGGTGGAGCGGGGTCGGAGCAGTACTTC	TRBJ2-7	TRBV4-1	NA	16
CASSSDFDANTGELFF	TGTGCCAGCAGTTCAGATTTCGATGCGAACACCGGGGAGCTGTTTTTT	TRBJ2-2	TRBV2	NA	16
CASSPPRQISGNTIYF	TGTGCCAGCTCACCACCGAGACAGATCTCTGGAAACACCATATATTTT	TRBJ1-3	TRBV18	NA	16
CASTQTGQGNQPQHF	TGCGCCAGCACCCAGACGGGACAGGGCAATCAGCCCCAGCATTTT	TRBJ1-5	TRBV4-1	TRBD1	15
CAISAPGTGDYGYTF	TGTGCCATCAGTGCCCCCGGGACAGGAGATTATGGCTACACCTTC	TRBJ1-2	TRBV10-3	TRBD1	15
CASSEALLGTAFQYF	TGTGCCAGCAGTGAAGCGCTTCTCGGGACAGCTTTTCAGTACTTC	TRBJ2-7	TRBV2	TRBD1	15
CASSKGGQRNQPQHF	TGTGCCAGCAGCAAAGGGGGACAGCGCAATCAGCCCCAGCATTTT	TRBJ1-5	TRBV11-2	TRBD1	15
CASSLQGTGELFF	TGTGCCAGCAGCTTGCAGGGGACCGGGGAGCTGTTTTTT	TRBJ2-2	TRBV5-4	NA	13
CAWSVSLTSGISYEQYF	TGTGCCTGGAGTGTGAGCTTGACTAGCGGAATCTCCTACGAGCAGTACTTC	TRBJ2-7	TRBV30	TRBD2	17
CASSVATGPSGNTIYF	TGTGCCAGCAGCGTAGCGACAGGTCCCTCTGGAAACACCATATATTTT	TRBJ1-3	TRBV9	NA	16
CASSEGANYEQYF	TGTGCCAGCAGTGAAGGGGCAAATTACGAGCAGTACTTC	TRBJ2-7	TRBV6-1	NA	13
CSVAASGGGITGELFF	TGCAGCGTTGCGGCTAGCGGGGGAGGCATCACCGGGGAGCTGTTTTTT	TRBJ2-2	TRBV29-1	TRBD2	16
CASSQDVQRLYEQYF	TGTGCCAGCAGCCAAGATGTCCAGCGGCTATACGAGCAGTACTTC	TRBJ2-7	TRBV4-2	NA	15
CASRLGLAGQGTQYF	TGTGCCAGCAGACTGGGACTAGCGGGACAAGGGACCCAGTACTTC	TRBJ2-5	TRBV11-1	TRBD2	15
CASRTNSPLHF	TGTGCCAGCAGAACTAACTCACCCCTCCACTTT	TRBJ1-6	TRBV2	NA	11
CAISESTGTGGTF	TGTGCCATCAGTGAGTCAACCGGGACAGGGGGGACCTTC	TRBJ1-2	TRBV10-3	TRBD1	13
CASSLVAGGPVLKTQYF	TGTGCCAGCAGCTTAGTAGCGGGGGGGCCGGTTTTGAAGACCCAGTACTTC	TRBJ2-5	TRBV7-6	TRBD2	17
CASSSLTGSGAFF	TGTGCCAGCAGCTCCCTCACAGGGTCCGGAGCTTTCTTT	TRBJ1-1	TRBV7-3	NA	13
CASSSQREGFGTQYF	TGTGCCAGCAGTTCACAGAGGGAGGGGTTTGGGACCCAGTACTTC	TRBJ2-5	TRBV27	TRBD2	15
CAWSVRGQPQHF	TGTGCCTGGAGTGTACGGGGTCAGCCCCAGCATTTT	TRBJ1-5	TRBV30	NA	12
CASLPATGGTEAFF	TGTGCCAGCCTCCCAGCTACAGGGGGCACTGAAGCTTTCTTT	TRBJ1-1	TRBV7-6	TRBD1	14
CASSRHSTVPNYEQYF	TGCGCCAGCAGCCGGCATTCGACAGTGCCCAACTACGAGCAGTACTTC	TRBJ2-7	TRBV4-1	NA	16
CASSQDSWTGGVKYTEAFF	TGTGCCAGCAGCCAAGACTCCTGGACAGGGGGCGTCAAGTACACTGAAGCTTTCTTT	TRBJ1-1	TRBV14	TRBD1	19
CAWSVAWTSGGTDTQYF	TGTGCCTGGAGTGTAGCGTGGACTAGCGGGGGCACAGATACGCAGTATTTT	TRBJ2-3	TRBV30	TRBD2	17
CASSQDVINTGELFF	TGCGCCAGCAGCCAAGATGTAATCAACACCGGGGAGCTGTTTTTT	TRBJ2-2	TRBV4-3	NA	15
CASSRQGKDYGYTF	TGTGCCAGCTCACGACAGGGGAAAGACTATGGCTACACCTTC	TRBJ1-2	TRBV18	TRBD1	14
CASKEHNEQFF	TGTGCCAGCAAAGAGCACAATGAGCAGTTCTTC	TRBJ2-1	TRBV2	NA	11
CASSPHPEGQTLDYGYTF	TGCGCCAGCAGCCCCCACCCCGAGGGACAAACGTTGGACTATGGCTACACCTTC	TRBJ1-2	TRBV4-3	NA	18
CASSLGQEKLFF	TGTGCCAGCAGCCTGGGACAGGAAAAACTGTTTTTT	TRBJ1-4	TRBV5-4	TRBD1	12
CASSLAGQGYEQYF	TGTGCCAGCAGCTTAGCGGGACAGGGATACGAGCAGTACTTC	TRBJ2-7	TRBV7-2	TRBD1	14